This is a list of T cell receptor beta chains from one sample in a study of human T cells and chemical hapten exposure. One entry per CDR3 protein results from TCRdb running MiXCR on the 5' RACE reads. Found here are approximately 80,000 distinct CDR3 sequences, about a sixth of them singletons; the top ten hold nearly 7%. The receptors were sampled from a female donor in good health. The CDR3 runs from the conserved cysteine through the conserved F or W. Fields, in order: clone size, V gene, J gene, D gene, CDR3 protein, CDR3 DNA. The D gene is left open where the match is weak. Some rows have no size entry. The others give once, few or many, or a class for an expanded clone.

clone size: few
V gene: TRBV5-1
J gene: TRBJ2-1
D gene: -
CDR3 protein: CASSPATGQKYNEQFF
CDR3 DNA: TGCGCCAGCAGCCCCGCGACGGGACAAAAATACAATGAGCAGTTCTTC

clone size: -
V gene: TRBV11-2
J gene: TRBJ1-4
D gene: -
CDR3 protein: CASSSLLTGLGEKLFF
CDR3 DNA: TGTGCCAGCAGCTCCCTCCTTACAGGCTTGGGGGAAAAACTGTTTTTT

clone size: once
V gene: TRBV7-9
J gene: TRBJ1-1
D gene: -
CDR3 protein: CASTKDILNTEAFF
CDR3 DNA: TGTGCCAGCACCAAAGACATCCTGAACACTGAAGCTTTCTTT

clone size: -
V gene: TRBV18
J gene: TRBJ2-7
D gene: -
CDR3 protein: CASSPGLFYEQYF
CDR3 DNA: TGTGCCAGCTCACCCGGACTGTTCTACGAGCAGTACTTC

clone size: -
V gene: TRBV12-3/TRBV12-4
J gene: TRBJ1-2
D gene: -
CDR3 protein: CASSIDSWGYTF
CDR3 DNA: TGTGCCAGCAGTATCGACAGTTGGGGCTACACCTTC

clone size: few
V gene: TRBV6-5
J gene: TRBJ2-5
D gene: -
CDR3 protein: CASSSLQGIKETQYF
CDR3 DNA: TGTGCCAGCAGTTCACTACAGGGCATTAAGGAGACCCAGTACTTC

clone size: -
V gene: TRBV20-1
J gene: TRBJ2-7
D gene: -
CDR3 protein: CSASSVDSTYEQYF
CDR3 DNA: TGCAGTGCTAGCTCAGTGGACAGTACATACGAGCAGTACTTC

clone size: -
V gene: TRBV10-3
J gene: TRBJ1-2
D gene: TRBD1
CDR3 protein: CAISESGGQGAPRGYTF
CDR3 DNA: TGTGCCATCAGTGAGTCGGGGGGACAGGGGGCGCCGAGAGGCTACACCTTC

clone size: many
V gene: TRBV29-1
J gene: TRBJ2-2
D gene: TRBD2
CDR3 protein: CSVTPSGGGGELFF
CDR3 DNA: TGCAGCGTTACTCCGAGCGGGGGGGGCGGGGAGCTGTTTTTT

clone size: few
V gene: TRBV20-1
J gene: TRBJ2-1
D gene: -
CDR3 protein: CSASRGNSYNEQFF
CDR3 DNA: TGCAGTGCTAGTCGGGGGAACTCCTACAATGAGCAGTTCTTC

clone size: many
V gene: TRBV9
J gene: TRBJ2-7
D gene: -
CDR3 protein: CASSVGEDSSYEQYF
CDR3 DNA: TGTGCCAGCAGCGTAGGAGAAGACAGCTCCTACGAGCAGTACTTC

clone size: few
V gene: TRBV20-1
J gene: TRBJ1-2
D gene: -
CDR3 protein: CSASDSFYGYTF
CDR3 DNA: TGCAGTGCTAGCGACAGTTTTTATGGCTACACCTTC

clone size: -
V gene: TRBV12-3/TRBV12-4
J gene: TRBJ1-2
D gene: -
CDR3 protein: CASSVGIDYGYTF
CDR3 DNA: TGTGCCAGCAGTGTAGGGATCGACTATGGCTACACCTTC

clone size: medium-sized
V gene: TRBV3-1
J gene: TRBJ2-7
D gene: TRBD1
CDR3 protein: CASSPIPTGGLYEQYF
CDR3 DNA: TGTGCCAGCAGCCCTATCCCCACAGGGGGACTCTACGAGCAGTACTTC

clone size: many
V gene: TRBV5-1
J gene: TRBJ1-4
D gene: -
CDR3 protein: CASSLPDGQERVTNEKLFF
CDR3 DNA: TGCGCCAGCAGCTTGCCGGACGGTCAAGAACGGGTTACTAATGAAAAACTGTTTTTT

clone size: few
V gene: TRBV7-2
J gene: TRBJ2-2
D gene: TRBD2
CDR3 protein: CASSLVLAINTGELFF
CDR3 DNA: TGTGCCAGCAGCTTAGTACTAGCGATTAACACCGGGGAGCTGTTTTTT

clone size: -
V gene: TRBV9
J gene: TRBJ2-5
D gene: -
CDR3 protein: CASSVGLRGETQYF
CDR3 DNA: TGTGCCAGCAGCGTAGGGCTCCGGGGGGAGACCCAGTACTTC

clone size: few
V gene: TRBV20-1
J gene: TRBJ2-1
D gene: TRBD1
CDR3 protein: CSAPPPTGALNEQFF
CDR3 DNA: TGCAGTGCTCCTCCACCGACAGGGGCTTTGAATGAGCAGTTCTTC

clone size: -
V gene: TRBV2
J gene: TRBJ1-2
D gene: -
CDR3 protein: CASVKGVGDYGYTF
CDR3 DNA: TGTGCCAGCGTTAAAGGGGTTGGGGACTATGGCTACACCTTC

clone size: few
V gene: TRBV5-1
J gene: TRBJ2-7
D gene: -
CDR3 protein: CASSLQGGSYEQYF
CDR3 DNA: TGCGCCAGCAGCTTACAGGGAGGGTCCTACGAGCAGTACTTC

clone size: -
V gene: TRBV24-1
J gene: TRBJ2-1
D gene: -
CDR3 protein: CATSEGQYNEQFF
CDR3 DNA: TGTGCCACCAGTGAAGGACAGTACAATGAGCAGTTCTTC

clone size: few
V gene: TRBV30
J gene: TRBJ2-5
D gene: -
CDR3 protein: CAWSRQVGETQYF
CDR3 DNA: TGTGCCTGGAGTAGACAGGTGGGCGAGACCCAGTACTTC

clone size: -
V gene: TRBV7-2
J gene: TRBJ1-1
D gene: TRBD1
CDR3 protein: CASSLATGGTEAFF
CDR3 DNA: TGTGCCAGCAGCTTAGCGACAGGGGGCACTGAAGCTTTCTTT